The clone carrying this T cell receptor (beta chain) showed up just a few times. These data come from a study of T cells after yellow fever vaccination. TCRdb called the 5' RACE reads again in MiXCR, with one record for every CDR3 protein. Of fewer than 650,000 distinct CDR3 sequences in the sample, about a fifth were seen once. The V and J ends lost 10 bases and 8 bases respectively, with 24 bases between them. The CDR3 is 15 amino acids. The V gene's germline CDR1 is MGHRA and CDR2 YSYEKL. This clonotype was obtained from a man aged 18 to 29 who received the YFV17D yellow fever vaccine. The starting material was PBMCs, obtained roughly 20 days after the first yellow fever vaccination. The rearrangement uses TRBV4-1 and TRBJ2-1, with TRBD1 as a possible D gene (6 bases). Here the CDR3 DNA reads TGCGCCACCGCCGGGGTGGGGGCCCCCGGCGATGAGCAGTTCTTC. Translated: CATAGVGAPGDEQFF.